The 16 T cell receptor beta chains listed next were all sequenced from one sample in a study of cytomegalovirus exposure and HLA in healthy donors. PCR primers comprised 60 Vbeta and 13 Jbeta primers. Clones were read by immunoSEQ multiplex PCR, and TCRdb kept only the in-frame ones, dropping some. The sample carries under 200,000 clones, around 81% recorded once. The material sequenced was PBMCs. These receptors all come from a middle-aged man in good health and CMV-seronegative.

V is TRBV12-5 and J is TRBJ2-1; maybe TRBD2 (5 bases). The CDR3 totals 18 residues. Trimming took 0 bases from V and 0 from J, leaving 15 bases between them. Per germline, CDR1 LGHNT and CDR2 FRNRAP. The chain's CDR3 is CASGLVLYEGRSYNEQFF. DNA for the CDR3: TGTGCTAGTGGTTTGGTACTGTATGAGGGCCGCTCCTACAATGAGCAGTTCTTC.

With respect to this clone: Other DNA variants within this sample encode the same CDR3. The J gene is TRBJ2-7, the V gene TRBV5-1, with 7 bases lining up with TRBD1. The CDR3 has 13 amino acids. Trimming cost V 0 bases and J 4 bases; bases outside gene matches: 1. CDR1 and CDR2 (germline): SGHRS, YFSETQ. The CDR3 DNA reads as TGCGCCAGCAGCTTGGACAGGGGTTACGAGCAGTACTTC. This gives the protein CASSLDRGYEQYF.

The chain has TRBV6-1 and TRBJ1-1, with no clear D. V was pared by 7 bases and J by 4 bases, with 10 bases between. The CDR3 is made up of 12 amino acids. Germline loops: CDR1 MNHNS, CDR2 SASEGT. CDR3 amino acids: CASTEGPTEAFF. The CDR3 nucleotides are TGTGCCAGCACCGAGGGCCCCACTGAAGCTTTCTTT.

This chain joins TRBV2 and TRBJ2-3, with 8 bases aligning to TRBD1. CDR1 SNHLY and CDR2 FYNNEI come from the germline V gene. After removal of 7 bases from V and 9 bases from J, the junction contained 3 bases not matched to a gene. The CDR3 runs to 11 residues. CDR3 region: CASIGTGTQYF. In DNA form, the CDR3 reads TGTGCCAGCATCGGGACAGGAACGCAGTATTTT.

This clone has more than one count but fewer than ten. V is TRBV7-2 and J is TRBJ2-7; 8 bases line up with TRBD1. Germline values: CDR1 SGHTA, CDR2 FQGNSA. The CDR3 has 12 residues. V trimming: 5 bases; J trimming: 5 bases; junction bases outside the gene matches: 2. Written as DNA, the CDR3 is TGTGCCAGCAGCAACAGGGGGGACGAGCAGTACTTC. Amino acid sequence: CASSNRGDEQYF. Based on the CDR3 plus reference TRBV7-2 and TRBJ2-7, the full variable domain is GAGVSQSPSNKVTEKGKDVELRCDPISGHTALYWYRQSLGQGLEFLIYFQGNSAPDKSGLPSDRFSAERTGGSVSTLTIQRTQQEDSAVYLCASSNRGDEQYFGPGTRLTVT.

V and J are TRBV6-1 and TRBJ1-6; D not resolved. CDR3 length: 16 residues. CDR1 is MNHNS and CDR2 is SASEGT in the germline V gene. The V end was cut by 1 base, the J end by 7 bases, with 14 bases between. The CDR3 spells CASSEVENRGNSPLHF. In nucleotides, the CDR3 is TGTGCCAGCAGTGAAGTCGAAAACAGAGGGAATTCACCCCTCCACTTT.

The chain combines TRBV19 with TRBJ1-4; D perhaps matches TRBD1 (5 bases). Germline lookup yields CDR1 LNHDA and CDR2 SQIVND (reference sequence). Trimming removed 3 bases from V and 4 bases from J, with 18 bases in between. This CDR3 has 17 residues. The CDR3: CASSIGGPGRGNEKLFF. The CDR3 nucleotides read TGTGCCAGTAGTATCGGGGGACCGGGACGGGGTAATGAAAAACTGTTTTTT.

This chain links TRBV5-1 with TRBJ2-7; 10 positions agree with TRBD2. The CDR3 is made up of 15 amino acids. Looked up from germline, CDR1 is SGHRS and CDR2 is YFSETQ. V trimming: 4 bases; J trimming: 0 bases; junction bases outside the gene matches: 4. As DNA, the CDR3 is TGCGCCAGCAGCCCGGGGACTAGCGCCTCCTACGAGCAGTACTTC. Translating gives CASSPGTSASYEQYF.

This chain connects TRBV4-3 to TRBJ2-5; a weak D match, TRBD1 (6 bases). Per the germline V gene, CDR1 is LGHNA and CDR2 is YSLEER. V lost 3 bases, J lost 4 bases, and 9 bases lay in between. CDR3 length: 13 residues. The CDR3 loop reads CASSHRGAETQYF. CDR3 DNA: TGCGCCAGCAGCCACAGGGGCGCAGAGACCCAGTACTTC.

This clone showed up just once. As DNA, the CDR3 is TGTGCCAGCTCACCCCGCAGGCAGGGTCACGAGCAGTACTTC. Amino acids: CASSPRRQGHEQYF. The chain carries TRBV18 and TRBJ2-7, with D perhaps matching TRBD1 (5 bases). V lost 3 bases and J 5 bases, leaving 14 bases between the germline ends. CDR1 and CDR2 (germline): KGHSH, LQKENI. CDR3 length: 14 amino acids.

The chain combines TRBV7-3 with TRBJ1-6; 7 nucleotides align to TRBD1. From germline, CDR1 is SGHTA and CDR2 FQGTGA. V lost 4 bases to trimming and J lost 7 bases; unmatched junction nucleotides: 1. There are 13 residues in the CDR3. CDR3 DNA: TGTGCCAGCAGCTCGGACAGGAATTCACCCCTCCACTTT. Translation gives CASSSDRNSPLHF.

In DNA, the CDR3 is TGTGCCAGCAGGACTAGCGGGGCTTCCTACGAGCAGTACTTC. It specifies CASRTSGASYEQYF. V gene TRBV2 combines with J gene TRBJ2-7; 11 nucleotides line up with TRBD2. The CDR3 covers 14 residues. V was pared by 6 bases and J by 1 base, with 2 bases of the junction left unmatched. The germline V gene encodes CDR1 SNHLY and CDR2 FYNNEI.

This clone was detected a few times. The chain joins TRBV5-1 to TRBJ2-7; D remains unclear. Germline V gene lookup returns CDR1 SGHRS and CDR2 YFSETQ. V was cut by 0 bases and J by 5 bases, with 15 bases left in between. The CDR3 has 15 residues. The DNA for the CDR3 is TGCGCCAGCAGCTTGGCCCCAGAGGCTCGGGACGAGCAGTACTTC. Encoded protein: CASSLAPEARDEQYF.

This rearrangement joins TRBV4-1 to TRBJ1-3, with 7 bases that match TRBD1. Germline trimming cut 4 bases from V and 4 bases from J; bases unmatched to any gene: 13. The germline V gene encodes CDR1 MGHRA and CDR2 YSYEKL. The CDR3 is made up of 17 amino acids. This CDR3 is CASSLTQGGAKGNTIYF. CDR3 coding DNA: TGCGCCAGCAGCCTCACGCAAGGGGGCGCGAAGGGAAACACCATATATTTT.

This sequence joins TRBV7-9 and TRBJ1-5, with a weak D call TRBD1 (5 bases). Looked up from germline, CDR1 is SEHNR and CDR2 is FQNEAQ (reference sequence). CDR3 length: 17 amino acids. The ends were cut back, 5 bases at V and 4 bases at J, with 21 bases in the middle. DNA of the CDR3: TGTGCCAGCAGCCAAAGCGGGACGTTCGCCCCGAATCAGCCCCAGCATTTT. Amino acids: CASSQSGTFAPNQPQHF.

This clone appeared once. This rearrangement joins TRBV27 to TRBJ2-5; D perhaps matches TRBD1 (5 bases). CDR1 is MNHEY, CDR2 SMNVEV, per germline (reference sequence). Trimming left V 6 bases short and J 3 bases short, with 8 bases between. The CDR3 consists of 12 residues. The CDR3 nucleotides read TGTGCCAGCAGGGGGCAGAAAGAGACCCAGTACTTC. The encoded protein is CASRGQKETQYF.